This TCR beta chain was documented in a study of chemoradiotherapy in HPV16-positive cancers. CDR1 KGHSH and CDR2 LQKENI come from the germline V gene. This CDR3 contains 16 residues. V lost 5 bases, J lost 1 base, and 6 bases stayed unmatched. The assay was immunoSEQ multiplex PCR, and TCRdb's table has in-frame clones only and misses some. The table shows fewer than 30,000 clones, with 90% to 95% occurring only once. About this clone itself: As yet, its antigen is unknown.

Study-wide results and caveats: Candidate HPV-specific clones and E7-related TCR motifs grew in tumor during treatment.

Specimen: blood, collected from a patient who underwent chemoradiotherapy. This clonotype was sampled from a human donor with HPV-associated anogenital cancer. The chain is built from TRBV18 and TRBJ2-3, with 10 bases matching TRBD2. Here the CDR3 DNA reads TGTGCCAGCTCAACAACCGGGACTAGCGGCACAGATACGCAGTATTTT. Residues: CASSTTGTSGTDTQYF.